The TCR beta chain described here comes from a study of CD8 T cells in Susac syndrome. With random hexamers, reverse transcription was performed on roughly 0.5 to 1 ug of RNA. Amplification of TCR beta CDR3 spanned 54 Vbeta and 13 Jbeta via immunoSEQ multiplex PCR. TCRdb reprocessed the immunoSEQ multiplex PCR reads via MiXCR and lists one record per CDR3 protein. The table has some 130,000 distinct CDR3 sequences, approximately 79% seen once. Trimming left V 3 bases short and J 1 base short, with 13 bases between. CDR3 length: 16 amino acids. CD8+ and CD4+ T cells taken from blood had their TCR beta sequenced. Patients with stable or active relapsing-remitting disease, all of them treatment-naive, made up the multiple sclerosis controls.

The J gene is TRBJ1-5, the V gene TRBV12-3 or TRBV12-4, with a tentative D call TRBD1 (5 bases). The clonotype comes from a human donor with multiple sclerosis. Sequences were obtained from CD8+ T cells from PBMCs. CDR3 sequence: CASSLGGVESNQPQHF. CDR3 sequence (DNA): TGTGCCAGCAGTTTGGGAGGGGTCGAGAGCAATCAGCCCCAGCATTTT.